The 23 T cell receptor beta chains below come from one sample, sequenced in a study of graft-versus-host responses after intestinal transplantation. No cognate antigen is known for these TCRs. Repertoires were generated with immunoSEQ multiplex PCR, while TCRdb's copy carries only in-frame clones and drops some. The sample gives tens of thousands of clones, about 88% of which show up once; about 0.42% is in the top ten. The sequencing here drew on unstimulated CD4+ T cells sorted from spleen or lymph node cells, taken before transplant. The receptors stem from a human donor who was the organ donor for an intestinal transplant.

CDR3: CASSPGGPRDTQYF. For the CDR3, the DNA is TGTGCCAGCTCACCGGGGGGGCCTAGAGATACGCAGTATTTT. This sequence joins TRBV18 and TRBJ2-3; tentative D call: TRBD2 (7 bases). Germline V gene sequence: CDR1 KGHSH, CDR2 LQKENI. CDR3 length equals 14 residues. The ends were cut back, 3 bases at V and 5 bases at J, with 12 bases in the middle. The complete variable domain, with remaining parts taken from reference TRBV18 and TRBJ2-3, reads NAGVMQNPRHLVRRRGQEARLRCSPMKGHSHVYWYRQLPEEGLKFMVYLQKENIIDESGMPKERFSAEFPKEGPSILRIQQVVRGDSAAYFCASSPGGPRDTQYFGPGTRLTVL.

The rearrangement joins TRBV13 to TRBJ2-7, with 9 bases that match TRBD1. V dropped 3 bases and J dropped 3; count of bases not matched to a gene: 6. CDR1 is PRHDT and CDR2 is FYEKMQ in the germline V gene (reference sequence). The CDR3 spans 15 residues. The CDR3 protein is CASSFGDRAFYEQYF. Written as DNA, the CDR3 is TGTGCCAGCAGCTTTGGGGACAGGGCTTTCTACGAGCAGTACTTC.

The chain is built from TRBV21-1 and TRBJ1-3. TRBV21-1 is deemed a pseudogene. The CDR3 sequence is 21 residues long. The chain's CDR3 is CASSKGGGGFEEILSGNTIYF. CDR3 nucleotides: TGTGCCAGCAGCAAAGGGGGAGGGGGCTTCGAAGAAATACTTTCTGGAAACACCATATATTTT.

The CDR3 region has the DNA TGTGCCAGCAGTCTAGCCGGGACTAGCGGTCCAGATACGCAGTATTTT. As protein: CASSLAGTSGPDTQYF. The chain recombines TRBV7-2 with TRBJ2-3; 11 bases fit TRBD2. This CDR3 is built from 16 residues. The V gene's germline CDR1 is SGHTA and CDR2 FQGNSA. V shed 6 bases and J 4 bases; nucleotides not matched to a gene: 9.

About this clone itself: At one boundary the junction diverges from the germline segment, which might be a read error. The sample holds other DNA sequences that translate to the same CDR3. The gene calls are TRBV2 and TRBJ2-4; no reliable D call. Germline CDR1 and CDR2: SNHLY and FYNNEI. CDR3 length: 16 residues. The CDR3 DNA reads TGTGCCAGTAGTGAAGAGGTAAGGGTTGCCAAAAACATTCAGTACTTC. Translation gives CASSEEVRVAKNIQYF.

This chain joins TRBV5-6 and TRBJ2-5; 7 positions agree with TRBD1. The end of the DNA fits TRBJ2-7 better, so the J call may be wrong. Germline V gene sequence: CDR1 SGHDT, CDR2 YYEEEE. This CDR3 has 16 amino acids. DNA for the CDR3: TGTGCCAGCAGCCTTGCTTCGACAGGGAGATCCTACGAGCAGTACTTC. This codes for CASSLASTGRSYEQYF.

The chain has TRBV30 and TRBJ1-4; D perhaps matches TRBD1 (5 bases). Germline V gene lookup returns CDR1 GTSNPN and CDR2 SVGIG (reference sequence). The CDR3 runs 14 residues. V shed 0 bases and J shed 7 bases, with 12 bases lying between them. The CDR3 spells CAWSVGGLGEKLFF. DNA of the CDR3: TGTGCCTGGAGTGTGGGGGGGTTGGGTGAAAAACTGTTTTTT.

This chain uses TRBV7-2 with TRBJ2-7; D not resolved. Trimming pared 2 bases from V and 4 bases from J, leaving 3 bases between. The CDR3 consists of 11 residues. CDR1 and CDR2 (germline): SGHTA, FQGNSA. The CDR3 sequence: CASSLLYEQYF. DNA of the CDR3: TGTGCCAGCAGCTTACTGTACGAGCAGTACTTC.

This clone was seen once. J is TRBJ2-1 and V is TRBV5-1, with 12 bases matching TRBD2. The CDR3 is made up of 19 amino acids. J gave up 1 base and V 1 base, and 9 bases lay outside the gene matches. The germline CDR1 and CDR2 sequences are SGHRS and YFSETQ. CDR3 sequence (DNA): TGCGCCAGCAGCTTGCTGGGACTAGCGGGCACCCTTTCCTACAATGAGCAGTTCTTC. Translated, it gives CASSLLGLAGTLSYNEQFF.

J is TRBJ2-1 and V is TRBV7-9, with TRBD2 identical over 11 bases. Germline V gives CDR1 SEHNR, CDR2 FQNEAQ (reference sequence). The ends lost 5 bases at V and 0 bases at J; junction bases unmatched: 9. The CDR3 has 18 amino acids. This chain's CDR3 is CASSPLLAGAPSYNEQFF. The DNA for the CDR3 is TGTGCCAGCAGCCCGCTACTAGCGGGGGCCCCCTCCTACAATGAGCAGTTCTTC.

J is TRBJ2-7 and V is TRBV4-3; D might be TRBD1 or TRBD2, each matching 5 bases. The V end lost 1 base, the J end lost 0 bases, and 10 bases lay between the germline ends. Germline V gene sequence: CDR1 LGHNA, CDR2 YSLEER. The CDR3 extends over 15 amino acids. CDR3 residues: CASSQAPGPSYEQYF. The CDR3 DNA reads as TGCGCCAGCAGCCAAGCTCCGGGACCCTCCTACGAGCAGTACTTC.

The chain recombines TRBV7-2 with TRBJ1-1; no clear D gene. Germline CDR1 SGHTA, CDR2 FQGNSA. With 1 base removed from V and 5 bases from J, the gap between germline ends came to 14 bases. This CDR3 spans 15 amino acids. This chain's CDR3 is CASSLVPGVRTEAFF. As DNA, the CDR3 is TGTGCCAGCAGCTTAGTTCCAGGAGTGCGGACTGAAGCTTTCTTT.

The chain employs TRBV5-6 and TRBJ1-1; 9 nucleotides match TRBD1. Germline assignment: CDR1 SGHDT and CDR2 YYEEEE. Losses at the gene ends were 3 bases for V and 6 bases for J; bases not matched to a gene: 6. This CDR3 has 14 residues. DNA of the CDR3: TGTGCCAGCAGCTCAGCGAGACAGGGGGCTGAAGCTTTCTTT. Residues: CASSSARQGAEAFF.

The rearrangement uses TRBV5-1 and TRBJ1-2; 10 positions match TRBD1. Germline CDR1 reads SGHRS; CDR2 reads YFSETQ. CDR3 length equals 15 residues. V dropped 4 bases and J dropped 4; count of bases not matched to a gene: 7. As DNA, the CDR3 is TGCGCCAGCAGCGCCGGGACAGGGGAGATCTATGGCTACACCTTC. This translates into CASSAGTGEIYGYTF.

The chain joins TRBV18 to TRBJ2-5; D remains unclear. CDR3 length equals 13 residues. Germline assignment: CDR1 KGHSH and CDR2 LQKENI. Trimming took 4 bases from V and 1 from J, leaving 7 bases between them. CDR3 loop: CASSQVTQETQYF. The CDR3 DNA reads TGTGCCAGCTCACAGGTGACCCAAGAGACCCAGTACTTC.

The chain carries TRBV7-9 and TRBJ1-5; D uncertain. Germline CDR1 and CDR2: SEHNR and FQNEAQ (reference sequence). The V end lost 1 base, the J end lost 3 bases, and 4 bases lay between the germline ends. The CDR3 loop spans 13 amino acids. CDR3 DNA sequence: TGTGCCAGCAGCTTAGTTGTCAATCAGCCCCAGCATTTT. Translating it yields CASSLVVNQPQHF.

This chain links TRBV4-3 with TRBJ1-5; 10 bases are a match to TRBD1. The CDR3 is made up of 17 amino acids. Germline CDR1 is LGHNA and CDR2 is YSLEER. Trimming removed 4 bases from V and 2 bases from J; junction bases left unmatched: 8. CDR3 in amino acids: CASSLGTGTGGNQPQHF. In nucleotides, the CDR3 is TGCGCCAGCAGCCTCGGAACCGGGACAGGGGGCAATCAGCCCCAGCATTTT.

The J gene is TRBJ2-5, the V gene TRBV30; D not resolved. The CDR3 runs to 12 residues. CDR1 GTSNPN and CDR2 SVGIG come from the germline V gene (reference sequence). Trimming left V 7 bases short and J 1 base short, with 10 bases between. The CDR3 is CAYDRAQETQYF. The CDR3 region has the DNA TGTGCCTATGACCGAGCCCAAGAGACCCAGTACTTC.

Here the CDR3 reads CASSQKGGAGYQETQYF. DNA of the CDR3: TGTGCCAGCAGTCAAAAAGGGGGCGCGGGGTACCAAGAGACCCAGTACTTC. The chain links TRBV21-1 to TRBJ2-5; TRBD1, the table's D call, was not compared with the DNA. TRBV21-1 corresponds to a pseudogene. CDR3 length equals 17 residues.

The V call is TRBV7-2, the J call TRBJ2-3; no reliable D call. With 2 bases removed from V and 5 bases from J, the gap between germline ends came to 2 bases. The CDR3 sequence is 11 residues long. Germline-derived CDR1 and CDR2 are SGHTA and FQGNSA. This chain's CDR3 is CASSLRDTQYF. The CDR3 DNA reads TGTGCCAGCAGCTTACGAGATACGCAGTATTTT. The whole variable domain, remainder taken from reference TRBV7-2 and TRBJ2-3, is GAGVSQSPSNKVTEKGKDVELRCDPISGHTALYWYRQSLGQGLEFLIYFQGNSAPDKSGLPSDRFSAERTGGSVSTLTIQRTQQEDSAVYLCASSLRDTQYFGPGTRLTVL.

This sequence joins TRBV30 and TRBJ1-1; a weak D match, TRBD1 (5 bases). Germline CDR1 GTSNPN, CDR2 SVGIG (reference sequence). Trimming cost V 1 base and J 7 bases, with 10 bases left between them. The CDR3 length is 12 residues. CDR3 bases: TGTGCCTGGAGTGATAGGGGATTTGAAGCTTTCTTT. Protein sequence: CAWSDRGFEAFF.

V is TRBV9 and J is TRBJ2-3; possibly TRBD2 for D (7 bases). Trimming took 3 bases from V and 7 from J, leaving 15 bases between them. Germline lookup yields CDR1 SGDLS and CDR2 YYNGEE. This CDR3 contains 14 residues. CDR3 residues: CASSERGGPNTQYF. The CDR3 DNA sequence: TGTGCCAGCAGCGAAAGGGGGGGACCAAATACGCAGTATTTT.

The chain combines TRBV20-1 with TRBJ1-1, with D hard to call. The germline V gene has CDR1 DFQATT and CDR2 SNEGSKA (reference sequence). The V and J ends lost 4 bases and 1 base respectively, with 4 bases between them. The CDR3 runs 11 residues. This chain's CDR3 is CSATGNTEAFF. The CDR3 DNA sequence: TGCAGTGCTACAGGGAACACTGAAGCTTTCTTT.